The rows below give T cell receptor beta chains drawn from one sample of a study of STAT5B mutations in CD4+ large granular lymphocyte leukemia. The repertoire was sequenced with immunoSEQ multiplex PCR; TCRdb's copy has only in-frame clones and lacks some. This sample has more than 25,000 clones, with 80% to 85% found just once. Sequences were obtained from CD4+ T cells from blood buffy coats. Receptors originate from a human donor in good health. CDR3s include the opening cysteine and the closing phenylalanine or tryptophan. Each record gives: clone size, D gene, J gene, V gene, CDR3 protein, CDR3 DNA. D genes are given only for firm matches. Only some rows state a clone size, as once, few, many or a class for expanded clones.

-	TRBD2	TRBJ2-7	TRBV5-6	CASRLAGGPRDEQYF	TGTGCCAGCAGACTAGCGGGAGGGCCTCGGGACGAGCAGTACTTC
-	TRBD1	TRBJ1-5	TRBV7-2	CASSLVQGVGQPQHF	TGTGCCAGCAGCTTAGTACAGGGGGTTGGGCAGCCCCAGCATTTT
-	TRBD2	TRBJ2-3	TRBV6-6	CASSPGTSTLVDTQYF	TGTGCCAGCAGTCCGGGGACTAGCACATTAGTAGATACGCAGTATTTT
-	-	TRBJ2-3	TRBV5-1	CASSWGSGPSHADTQYF	TGCGCCAGCAGCTGGGGTTCGGGCCCATCACACGCAGATACGCAGTATTTT
few	-	TRBJ1-1	TRBV18	CASSSGRGLGAFF	TGTGCCAGCTCAAGCGGACGGGGACTCGGAGCTTTCTTT
-	-	TRBJ2-2	TRBV5-4	CASSSRTMNTGELFF	TGTGCCAGCAGCTCTCGGACAATGAACACCGGGGAGCTGTTTTTT
-	TRBD1	TRBJ1-1	TRBV28	CASSSPGQGLEAFF	TGTGCCAGCAGTTCACCCGGACAGGGACTGGAAGCTTTCTTT
-	-	TRBJ1-2	TRBV28	CASSFSGLSGYTF	TGTGCCAGCAGTTTTTCAGGTCTATCGGGCTACACCTTC
-	-	TRBJ1-1	TRBV10-3	CAIRGNTEAFF	TGTGCCATCAGAGGGAACACTGAAGCTTTCTTT
-	TRBD2	TRBJ2-5	TRBV5-1	CASSLAAGVEGTQYF	TGCGCCAGCAGCTTGGCAGCGGGGGTTGAGGGGACCCAGTACTTC
-	TRBD1	TRBJ1-5	TRBV27	CASSSRQGREDNQPQHF	TGTGCCAGCAGTTCCAGACAGGGGCGAGAAGACAATCAGCCCCAGCATTTT
-	-	TRBJ2-6	TRBV5-1	CASSLEPGANVLTF	TGCGCCAGCAGCTTAGAACCTGGGGCCAACGTCCTGACTTTC
few	-	TRBJ1-5	TRBV19	CASIMADKSNQPQHF	TGTGCCAGTATAATGGCGGACAAAAGCAATCAGCCCCAGCATTTT
once	TRBD1	TRBJ1-2	TRBV6-6	CASSGRGREGYTF	TGTGCCAGCAGTGGCAGGGGGCGAGAGGGCTACACCTTC
-	-	TRBJ2-5	TRBV4-3	CASSQEGPQQETQYF	TGCGCCAGCAGCCAAGAAGGCCCCCAACAAGAGACCCAGTACTTC
-	TRBD2	TRBJ2-7	TRBV5-4	CASSLAGWRLAETYEQYF	TGTGCCAGCAGCTTGGCCGGGTGGAGACTAGCGGAAACCTACGAGCAGTACTTC
few	TRBD2	TRBJ2-7	TRBV10-3	CAISTLPAGDSYEQYF	TGTGCCATCAGCACCCTCCCGGCGGGGGACTCCTACGAGCAGTACTTC
-	-	TRBJ2-5	TRBV4-3	CASSQAGHQQETQYF	TGCGCCAGCAGCCAAGCGGGACATCAACAAGAGACCCAGTACTTC
-	-	TRBJ1-4	TRBV2	CASSVRQMREKLFF	TGTGCCAGCAGTGTAAGACAGATGAGGGAAAAACTGTTTTTT
-	-	TRBJ1-6	TRBV5-5	CASSLRDSPLHF	TGTGCCAGCAGCCTGAGAGATTCACCCCTCCACTTT
-	TRBD1	TRBJ2-7	TRBV6-1	CASSWDRGTYEQYF	TGTGCCAGCAGCTGGGACAGGGGGACCTACGAGCAGTACTTC
-	TRBD1	TRBJ2-7	TRBV19	CASSTEPGQSGEQYF	TGTGCCAGTAGTACAGAACCGGGACAGTCGGGTGAGCAGTACTTC
-	TRBD2	TRBJ2-1	TRBV4-1	CASSSNLAGAQIRKNEQFF	TGCGCCAGCAGCTCCAACCTAGCGGGGGCCCAAATCAGAAAGAATGAGCAGTTCTTC
-	TRBD1	TRBJ1-2	TRBV7-2	CASSLRQGALGYTF	TGTGCCAGCAGCTTAAGACAGGGGGCGCTTGGCTACACCTTC
-	-	TRBJ2-1	TRBV5-4	CASSLEDRRGRNEQFF	TGTGCCAGCAGCTTGGAAGATCGGAGAGGTCGGAATGAGCAGTTCTTC
-	-	TRBJ2-5	TRBV5-1	CASSLGSSTQETQYF	TGCGCCAGCAGCTTGGGCTCTAGTACCCAAGAGACCCAGTACTTC
-	TRBD2	TRBJ2-2	TRBV6-1	CASSDGGALESKNTGELFF	TGTGCCAGCAGTGACGGGGGGGCATTGGAATCGAAAAACACCGGGGAGCTGTTTTTT
-	-	TRBJ1-1	TRBV7-2	CASSLQGPMNTEAFF	TGTGCCAGCAGCCTACAGGGCCCTATGAACACTGAAGCTTTCTTT
-	-	TRBJ2-7	TRBV6-6	CASSYSGVAYEQYF	TGTGCCAGCAGTTACTCCGGGGTGGCCTACGAGCAGTACTTC
-	TRBD2	TRBJ2-5	TRBV27	CASSFLRELQETQYF	TGTGCCAGCAGTTTTTTGCGGGAGCTTCAAGAGACCCAGTACTTC
-	TRBD1	TRBJ2-5	TRBV5-1	CASSPGTGLETQYF	TGCGCCAGCAGCCCCGGGACAGGGTTGGAGACCCAGTACTTC
few	-	TRBJ1-2	TRBV4-1	CASSQTSVGYGYTF	TGCGCCAGCAGCCAAACCTCGGTGGGCTATGGCTACACCTTC
few	-	TRBJ2-2	TRBV14	CASSQGRTDTGELFF	TGTGCCAGCAGCCAGGGAAGGACGGACACCGGGGAGCTGTTTTTT
few	-	TRBJ1-6	TRBV28	CASSLGTVRNSPLHF	TGTGCCAGCAGTCTCGGGACGGTCCGAAATTCACCCCTCCACTTT
-	-	TRBJ1-2	TRBV20-1	CSAQGGVGYTF	TGCAGTGCTCAAGGGGGGGTTGGCTACACCTTC
-	TRBD1	TRBJ1-2	TRBV19	CASSHRGMDYGYTF	TGTGCCAGTAGTCACAGGGGCATGGACTATGGCTACACCTTC
-	-	TRBJ2-5	TRBV11-2	CASSNSTPRETQYF	TGTGCCAGCAGTAACTCGACACCCCGGGAGACCCAGTACTTC
-	-	TRBJ1-4	TRBV4-1	CASSQGRAGSNEKLFF	TGCGCCAGCAGCCAAGGTCGGGCAGGCTCTAATGAAAAACTGTTTTTT
-	-	TRBJ1-2	TRBV7-2	CASSLAQGDGYTF	TGTGCCAGCAGCTTAGCTCAGGGTGATGGCTACACCTTC
once	TRBD1	TRBJ2-5	TRBV5-4	CASSLVGQGSRETQYF	TGTGCCAGCAGCTTGGTGGGACAGGGTTCGAGAGAGACCCAGTACTTC